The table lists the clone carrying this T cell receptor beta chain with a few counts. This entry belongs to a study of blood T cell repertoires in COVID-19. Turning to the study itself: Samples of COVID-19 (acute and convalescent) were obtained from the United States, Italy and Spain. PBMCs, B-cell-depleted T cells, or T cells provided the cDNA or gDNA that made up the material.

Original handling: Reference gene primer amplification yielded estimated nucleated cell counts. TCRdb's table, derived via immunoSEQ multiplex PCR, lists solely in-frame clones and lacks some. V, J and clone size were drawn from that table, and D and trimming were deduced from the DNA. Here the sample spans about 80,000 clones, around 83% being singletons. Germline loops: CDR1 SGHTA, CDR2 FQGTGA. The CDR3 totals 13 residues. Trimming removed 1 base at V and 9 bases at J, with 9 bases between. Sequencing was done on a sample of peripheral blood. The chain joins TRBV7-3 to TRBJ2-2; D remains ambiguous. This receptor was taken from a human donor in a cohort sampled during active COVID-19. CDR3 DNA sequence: TGTGCCAGCAGCTTAAACCCGACTCGGGAGCTGTTTTTT. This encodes CASSLNPTRELFF. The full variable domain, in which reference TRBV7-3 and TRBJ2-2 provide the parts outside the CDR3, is GAGVSQTPSNKVTEKGKYVELRCDPISGHTALYWYRQSLGQGPEFLIYFQGTGAADDSGLPNDRFFAVRPEGSVSTLKIQRTERGDSAVYLCASSLNPTRELFFGEGSRLTVL.